The 15 T cell receptor beta chains below come from one sample, sequenced in a study of breast tumors, draining lymph nodes, adjacent tissues. Axillary draining lymph nodes of breast cancer patients supplied the node samples. A single record per CDR3 protein comes from TCRdb applying MiXCR to the multiplex PCR reads. The sample has approximately 300,000 distinct CDR3 sequences, 30% to 35% seen once. The source material was axillary lymph node tissue. Receptor source: a female donor with breast cancer. Some clones in this sample may be carry-over from other donors' samples.

This clonotype occurred many times. The V call is TRBV7-8, the J call TRBJ2-5; unclear D gene. The CDR3 extends over 13 amino acids. Deletions cut 2 bases from V and 2 bases from J, with 6 bases between. Germline V gives CDR1 SGHVS, CDR2 FQNEAQ. CDR3 bases: TGTGCCAGCAGCTTACGTAGTCAAGAGACCCAGTACTTC. Amino acid sequence: CASSLRSQETQYF.

This clonotype has at least ten counts. The chain recombines TRBV12-3 or TRBV12-4 with TRBJ2-2, with D unclear. The CDR3 loop spans 14 amino acids. Trimming cost V 7 bases and J 1 base, with 10 bases left between them. In DNA, the CDR3 is TGTGCCAGCAATTGGGGTCGGAACACCGGGGAGCTGTTTTTT. Amino acid sequence: CASNWGRNTGELFF.

This clonotype has a single count. Given a much more abundant clone one base away, this may be a read error. The chain links TRBV11-3 to TRBJ2-1; a possible D gene is TRBD2 (5 bases). This CDR3 has 16 amino acids. In germline, CDR1 is SGHNT, CDR2 YENEEA. CDR3 coding DNA: TGTGCCAGCAGCTTAGATGGCGGGCGGACCTACAATGGGCAGTTCTTC. Its protein is CASSLDGGRTYNGQFF.

This clonotype has ten or more counts. This sequence joins TRBV7-2 and TRBJ2-3; D remains unclear. Per the germline V gene, CDR1 is SGHTA and CDR2 is FQGNSA. V lost 5 bases and J 2 bases, leaving 11 bases between the germline ends. This CDR3 region has 14 residues. CDR3 region: CASSAWSNTDTQYF. The CDR3 region has the DNA TGTGCCAGCAGCGCCTGGTCGAACACAGATACGCAGTATTTT.

As to this clonotype: The CDR3 carries no conserved terminal phenylalanine or tryptophan, so it likely arises from a read error. The chain has TRBV6-6 and TRBJ2-7; the match to TRBD2 covers 9 bases. This CDR3 comprises 17 residues. CDR1 and CDR2 from the germline V gene are MNHNY and SVGAGI (reference sequence). Trimming cost V 0 bases and J 2 bases; bases outside gene matches: 8. The CDR3 protein is CASSYSAGGGIPYEQYS. CDR3 nucleotide sequence: TGTGCCAGCAGTTACTCGGCGGGAGGGGGCATCCCCTACGAGCAGTACTCC.

In this sample, this clonotype turned up once. Relative to the germline gene, one junction end is altered; a read error may explain this. The gene calls are TRBV27 and TRBJ1-4; D not resolved. Germline CDR1 and CDR2: MNHEY and SMNVEV (reference sequence). This CDR3 has 14 amino acids. The CDR3 DNA reads TGTGCCAGCAGTTTAGGGCAGGAAGGTGAAGAACTGTTTTTT. The encoded protein is CASSLGQEGEELFF.

With respect to this clonotype: A much larger clone lies one base from this, so it may be a read error. This chain links TRBV12-3 or TRBV12-4 with TRBJ2-5, with 8 bases matching TRBD2. This CDR3 region has 15 residues. Germline trimming cut 2 bases from V and 5 bases from J; bases unmatched to any gene: 7. The CDR3 region is CASSLPGGGAETQYF. As DNA, the CDR3 is TGTGCCAGCAGTTTACCGGGGGGGGGCGCGGAGACCCAGTACTTC.

The sample holds a few counts of this clonotype. A much larger clone lies a single base off, so this may be a read error. This is likely a read error, given that the CDR3 carries no conserved phenylalanine or tryptophan at its end. V gene TRBV7-9 combines with J gene TRBJ2-5; tentative D call: TRBD2 (5 bases). V was shortened by 5 bases and J by 5 bases, with 15 bases between the two germline ends. This CDR3 is 14 amino acids long. Germline lookup yields CDR1 SEHNR and CDR2 FQNEAQ (reference sequence). CDR3 sequence: CASSPGTNIETQYL. DNA of the CDR3: TGTGCCAGCAGCCCGGGAACGAACATCGAGACCCAGTACCTC.

This clonotype was counted at least ten times. The chain combines TRBV11-3 with TRBJ2-7; 12 nucleotides align to TRBD2. The germline V gene has CDR1 SGHNT and CDR2 YENEEA. V lost 5 bases, J lost 7 bases, and 9 bases stayed unmatched. CDR3 length: 15 residues. The CDR3 bases are TGTGCCAGCAGCCCCCGACTAGCGGGAGTGGGGGAGCAGTACTTC. Translation: CASSPRLAGVGEQYF.

In its sample, this clonotype was seen many times. The chain's CDR3 is CASSLGALLAEQETQYF. As DNA, the CDR3 is TGCGCCAGCAGCTTGGGGGCCCTACTAGCGGAGCAAGAGACCCAGTACTTC. The chain recombines TRBV5-1 with TRBJ2-5, with TRBD2 matching 8 bases. V lost 0 bases, J lost 2 bases, and 9 bases stayed unmatched. Germline assignment: CDR1 SGHRS and CDR2 YFSETQ. The CDR3 has 17 residues.

This clonotype appeared once. With a much larger clone just one base away, this may be a read error. The chain is built from TRBV19 and TRBJ2-1; a possible D gene is TRBD2 (6 bases). The CDR3 contains 15 residues. Per germline, CDR1 LNHDA and CDR2 SQIVND (reference sequence). CDR3 bases: TGTGCCAGTAGTACCAGTAGCGGAGCCTACAATGAGCAGTCCTTC. Encoded protein: CASSTSSGAYNEQSF.

Many counts were recorded for this clonotype. The chain joins TRBV5-6 to TRBJ2-2, with TRBD2 as a possible D gene (5 bases). Germline CDR1 and CDR2: SGHDT and YYEEEE. This CDR3 comprises 17 residues. Trimming took 1 base from V and 4 from J, leaving 17 bases between them. CDR3 amino acids: CASSLFGVDDFTGELFF. CDR3 nucleotides: TGTGCCAGCAGCTTGTTCGGGGTAGACGATTTCACCGGGGAGCTGTTTTTT.

The chain joins TRBV19 to TRBJ1-4; 7 bases are a match to TRBD1. CDR1 is LNHDA and CDR2 is SQIVND in the germline V gene (reference sequence). V dropped 6 bases and J dropped 1; count of bases not matched to a gene: 8. CDR3 length: 16 amino acids. CDR3 amino acids: CASSKNPGGTNEKLFF. The CDR3 DNA follows: TGTGCCAGTAGCAAAAACCCAGGGGGAACTAATGAAAAACTGTTTTTT. The complete variable domain, with remaining parts taken from reference TRBV19 and TRBJ1-4, reads DGGITQSPKYLFRKEGQNVTLSCEQNLNHDAMYWYRQDPGQGLRLIYYSQIVNDFQKGDIAEGYSVSREKKESFPLTVTSAQKNPTAFYLCASSKNPGGTNEKLFFGSGTQLSVL.

This clonotype appeared a few times. For the CDR3, the DNA is TGTGCCAGCAGTTTACCGGGAGTCACCGGGGAGCTGTTTTTT. Amino acid sequence: CASSLPGVTGELFF. The chain uses TRBV28 and TRBJ2-2, with TRBD2 as a possible D gene (6 bases). The V and J ends lost 2 bases and 4 bases respectively, with 8 bases between them. The CDR3 runs 14 residues. Germline CDR1 MDHEN, CDR2 SYDVKM.

This clonotype was recorded many times. The chain links TRBV6-5 to TRBJ2-1; the D gene is possibly TRBD2 (6 bases). Germline V gives CDR1 MNHEY, CDR2 SVGAGI. The V end was cut by 6 bases, the J end by 6 bases, with 21 bases between. There are 16 residues in the CDR3. The CDR3 is CASSPDGREAFNEQFF. The DNA of the CDR3 is TGTGCCAGCAGCCCCGACGGAAGGGAGGCGTTCAATGAGCAGTTCTTC.